A few counts support the clone carrying this TCR beta chain. Its specificity is not known. Donors were systemically healthy Caucasian individuals from Russia aged about 6 to 95 years. Through a sample-barcoded 5' primer and a J-beta primer mix, a second PCR was run for roughly 7 to 11 cycles. Each CDR3 protein gets one entry after TCRdb re-called the 5' RACE reads with MiXCR. The table has 980,000 or so distinct CDR3 sequences, approximately 49% seen once. This sample stems from a study of blood T cells in healthy people across ages. Study-wide points: There was no known CMV status for donors, so expanded clonotype changes were possibly confounded.

V was shortened by 1 base and J by 2 bases, with 9 bases between the two germline ends. This CDR3 has 14 residues. Germline CDR1 is MGHRA and CDR2 is YSYEKL. The clonotype originates from a man aged 25-40 years in good health. The gene calls are TRBV4-1 and TRBJ2-7, with a possible D match to TRBD1 (5 bases). Source material: blood. CDR3 protein: CASSQGRETYEQYF. DNA for the CDR3: TGCGCCAGCAGCCAAGGCAGGGAAACCTACGAGCAGTACTTC.